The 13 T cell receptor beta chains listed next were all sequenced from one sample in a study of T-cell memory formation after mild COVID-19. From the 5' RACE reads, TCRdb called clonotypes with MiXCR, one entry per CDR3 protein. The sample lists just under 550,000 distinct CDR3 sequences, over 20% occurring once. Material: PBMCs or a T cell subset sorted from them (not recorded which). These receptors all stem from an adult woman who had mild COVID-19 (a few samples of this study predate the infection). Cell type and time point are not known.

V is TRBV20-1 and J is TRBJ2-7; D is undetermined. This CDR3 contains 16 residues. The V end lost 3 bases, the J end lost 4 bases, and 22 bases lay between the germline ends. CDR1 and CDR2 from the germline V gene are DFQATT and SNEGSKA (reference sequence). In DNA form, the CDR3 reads TGCAGTGCTAGCGCACCTGAGTATCGGTTCGGGTACGAGCAGTACTTC. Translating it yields CSASAPEYRFGYEQYF.

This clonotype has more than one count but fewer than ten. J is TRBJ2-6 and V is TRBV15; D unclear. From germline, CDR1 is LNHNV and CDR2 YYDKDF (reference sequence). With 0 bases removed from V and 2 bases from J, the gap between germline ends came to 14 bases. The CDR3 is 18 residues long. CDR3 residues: CATSRDDEVWAGANVLTF. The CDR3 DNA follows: TGTGCCACCAGCAGAGATGACGAGGTCTGGGCTGGGGCCAACGTCCTGACTTTC.

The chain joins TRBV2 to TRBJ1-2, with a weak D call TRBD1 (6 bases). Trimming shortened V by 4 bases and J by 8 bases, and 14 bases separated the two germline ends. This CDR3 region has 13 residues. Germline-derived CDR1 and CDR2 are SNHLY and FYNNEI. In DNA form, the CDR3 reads TGTGCCAGCAGTGGAGGACAGTGGGACGGCTACACCTTC. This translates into CASSGGQWDGYTF. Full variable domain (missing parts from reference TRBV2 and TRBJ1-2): EPEVTQTPSHQVTQMGQEVILRCVPISNHLYFYWYRQILGQKVEFLVSFYNNEISEKSEIFDDQFSVERPDGSNFTLKIRSTKLEDSAMYFCASSGGQWDGYTFGSGTRLTVV.

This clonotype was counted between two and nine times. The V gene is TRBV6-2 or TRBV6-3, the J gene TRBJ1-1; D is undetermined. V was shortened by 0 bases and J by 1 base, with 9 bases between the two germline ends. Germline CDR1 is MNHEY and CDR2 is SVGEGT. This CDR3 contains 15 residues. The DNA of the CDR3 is TGTGCCAGCAGTTACTCGATAAGGTCGAACACTGAAGCTTTCTTT. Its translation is CASSYSIRSNTEAFF.

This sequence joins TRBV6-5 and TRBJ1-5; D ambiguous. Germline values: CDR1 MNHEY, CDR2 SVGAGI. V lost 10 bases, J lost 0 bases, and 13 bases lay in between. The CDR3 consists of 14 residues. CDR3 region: CATSRADSNQPQHF. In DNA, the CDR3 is TGTGCCACCTCGCGGGCGGATAGCAATCAGCCCCAGCATTTT.

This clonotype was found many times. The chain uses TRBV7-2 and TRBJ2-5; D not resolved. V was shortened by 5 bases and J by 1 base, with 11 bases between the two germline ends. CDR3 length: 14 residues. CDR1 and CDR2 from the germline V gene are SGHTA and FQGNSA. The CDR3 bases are TGTGCCAGCAGCAAACGGACGGGCCAAGAGACCCAGTACTTC. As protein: CASSKRTGQETQYF. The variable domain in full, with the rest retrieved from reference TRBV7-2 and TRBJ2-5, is GAGVSQSPSNKVTEKGKDVELRCDPISGHTALYWYRQSLGQGLEFLIYFQGNSAPDKSGLPSDRFSAERTGGSVSTLTIQRTQQEDSAVYLCASSKRTGQETQYFGPGTRLLVL.

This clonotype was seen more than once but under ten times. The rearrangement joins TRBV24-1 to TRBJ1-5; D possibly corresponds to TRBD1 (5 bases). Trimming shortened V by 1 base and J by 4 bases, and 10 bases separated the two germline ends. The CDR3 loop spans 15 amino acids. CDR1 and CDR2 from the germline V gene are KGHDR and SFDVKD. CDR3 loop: CATSDFVRGNQPQHF. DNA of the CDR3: TGTGCCACCAGTGATTTCGTTCGGGGGAATCAGCCCCAGCATTTT.

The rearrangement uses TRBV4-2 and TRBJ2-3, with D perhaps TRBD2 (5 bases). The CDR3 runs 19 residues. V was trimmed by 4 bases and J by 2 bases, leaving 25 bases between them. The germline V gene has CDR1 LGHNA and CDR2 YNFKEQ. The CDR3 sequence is CASSPSEYVRDYLTDTQYF. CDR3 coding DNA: TGTGCCAGCAGCCCAAGTGAATATGTTCGAGACTACCTCACAGATACGCAGTATTTT.

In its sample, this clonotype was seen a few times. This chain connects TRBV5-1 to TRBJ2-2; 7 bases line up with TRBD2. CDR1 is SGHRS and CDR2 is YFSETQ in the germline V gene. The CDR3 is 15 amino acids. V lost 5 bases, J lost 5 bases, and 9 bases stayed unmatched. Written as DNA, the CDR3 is TGCGCCAGCAGGAAGGCAGCGGGGCCAACCGGGGAGCTGTTTTTT. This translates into CASRKAAGPTGELFF.

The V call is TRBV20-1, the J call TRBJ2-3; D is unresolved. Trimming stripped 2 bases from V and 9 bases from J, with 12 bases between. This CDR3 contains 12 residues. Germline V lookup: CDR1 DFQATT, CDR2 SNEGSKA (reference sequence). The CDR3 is CSARSTAGTQYF. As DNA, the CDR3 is TGCAGTGCTAGATCCACTGCTGGGACGCAGTATTTT.

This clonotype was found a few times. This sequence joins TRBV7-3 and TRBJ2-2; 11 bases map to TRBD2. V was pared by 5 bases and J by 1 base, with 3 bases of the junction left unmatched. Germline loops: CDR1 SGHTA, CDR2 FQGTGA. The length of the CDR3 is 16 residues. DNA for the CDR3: TGTGCCAGCAGCGCGGGGACTAGCGGGAACACCGGGGAGCTGTTTTTT. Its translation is CASSAGTSGNTGELFF.

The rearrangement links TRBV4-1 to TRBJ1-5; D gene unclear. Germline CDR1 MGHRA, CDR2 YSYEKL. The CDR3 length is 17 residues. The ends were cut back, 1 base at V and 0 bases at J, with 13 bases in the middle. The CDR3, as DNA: TGCGCCAGCAGCCAAGCCCTATCTGGGTATAGCAATCAGCCCCAGCATTTT. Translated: CASSQALSGYSNQPQHF.

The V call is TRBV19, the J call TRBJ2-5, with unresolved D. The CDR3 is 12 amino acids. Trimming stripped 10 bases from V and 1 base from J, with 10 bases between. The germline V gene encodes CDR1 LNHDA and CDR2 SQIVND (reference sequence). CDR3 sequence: CATGYAQETQYF. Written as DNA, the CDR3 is TGTGCCACCGGGTACGCCCAAGAGACCCAGTACTTC.